Reported below is one TCR beta chain. Its antigen remains unknown. It was with 60 Vbeta and 13 Jbeta primers that the PCR ran. TCRdb's table, derived via immunoSEQ multiplex PCR, lists solely in-frame clones and lacks some. This sample has some 160,000 clones, with 70% to 80% found just once. CDR1 is SGHRS, CDR2 YFSETQ, per germline. Losses at the gene ends were 0 bases for V and 5 bases for J; bases not matched to a gene: 6. CDR3 length: 16 residues. The data stem from a study of cytomegalovirus exposure and HLA in healthy donors. Study-wide points: For TCR beta chains, V- and J-gene trimming was later linked to a missense DCLRE1C variant. A list of roughly 160 TCR beta chains associated with cytomegalovirus was given. Later work found most CMV-associated TCR beta chains apparently HLA-restricted. For most subjects, TCR beta sequences were reported to predict HLA-A and HLA-B alleles with accuracy.

The receptor comes from a middle-aged man in good health and CMV-seropositive. The chain uses TRBV5-1 and TRBJ2-3; 10 bases fit TRBD1. The sequencing sample was made of PBMCs. This CDR3 reads CASSLARTGGGDTQYF. The CDR3 bases are TGCGCCAGCAGCTTGGCCAGGACAGGGGGAGGAGATACGCAGTATTTT.